What follows are 16 T cell receptor beta chains derived from one specimen sequenced in a study of T-cell memory formation after mild COVID-19. Via MiXCR, TCRdb re-called the 5' RACE reads, giving one row per CDR3 protein. This table holds more than 400,000 distinct CDR3 sequences, around a sixth found once. Sequencing was carried out using PBMCs or a T cell subset sorted from them (not recorded which). The receptor set was obtained from an adult woman who had mild COVID-19 (a few samples of this study predate the infection). Cell type and time point are not known.

This rearrangement joins TRBV20-1 to TRBJ1-5; 9 positions match TRBD1. This CDR3 is 14 amino acids long. The V gene's germline CDR1 is DFQATT and CDR2 SNEGSKA (reference sequence). V lost 8 bases, J lost 3 bases, and 8 bases stayed unmatched. Here the CDR3 reads CSTQGAKVNQPQHF. As DNA, the CDR3 is TGCAGTACACAGGGGGCGAAGGTCAATCAGCCCCAGCATTTT.

Note on this clonotype: A read error is possible here, since a much larger clone lies one base away. DNA for the CDR3: TGTGCCAGCAGCGTAGAAACCGGGGAGCTGTTTTTT. This translates into CASSVETGELFF. V is TRBV9 and J is TRBJ2-2; the D is unclear. The germline CDR1 and CDR2 sequences are SGDLS and YYNGEE. This CDR3 has 12 amino acids. The V end lost 0 bases, the J end lost 5 bases, and 2 bases lay between the germline ends.

This clonotype was observed a handful of times. The V gene is TRBV2, the J gene TRBJ2-7; D is undetermined. This CDR3 has 14 amino acids. Trimming cost V 10 bases and J 1 base, with 17 bases left between them. Per germline, CDR1 SNHLY and CDR2 FYNNEI. CDR3 nucleotide sequence: TGTGCCACCGAGGTGAGCCACCCGTCCTACGAGCAGTACTTC. As protein: CATEVSHPSYEQYF.

The CDR3 loop is CASSMSSGELFF. DNA for the CDR3: TGTGCCAGCAGCATGAGTTCCGGGGAGCTGTTTTTT. The rearrangement joins TRBV5-5 to TRBJ2-2; no reliable D call. The CDR3 length is 12 residues. Germline V gene data show CDR1 as SGHKS and CDR2 as YYEKEE (reference sequence). The germline V and J ends were trimmed by 4 bases and 6 bases, with 7 bases remaining between them.

This rearrangement joins TRBV20-1 to TRBJ2-5; TRBD2 aligns across 8 bases. V shed 3 bases, J shed 3 bases, and the junction held 6 bases outside the gene matches. The CDR3 is 14 amino acids. Germline V gene sequence: CDR1 DFQATT, CDR2 SNEGSKA (reference sequence). CDR3 sequence reads: CSASSPAGEETQYF. For the CDR3, the DNA is TGCAGTGCTAGCAGTCCAGCGGGGGAAGAGACCCAGTACTTC.

This clonotype was recorded many times. This chain uses TRBV3-1 with TRBJ1-2; D possibly corresponds to TRBD1 (6 bases). Trimming took 4 bases from V and 4 from J, leaving 13 bases between them. The CDR3 runs to 14 residues. Germline V gene sequence: CDR1 LGHDT, CDR2 YNNKEL (reference sequence). The CDR3 sequence is CASSPRTEPYGYTF. DNA for the CDR3: TGTGCCAGCAGCCCACGGACAGAGCCCTATGGCTACACCTTC.

This clonotype was seen a few times. The V and J genes are TRBV5-6 and TRBJ1-5, with D uncertain. CDR3 size: 14 residues. Germline V gene lookup returns CDR1 SGHDT and CDR2 YYEEEE. V dropped 0 bases and J dropped 7 bases, with 11 bases sitting between them. The CDR3 bases are TGTGCCAGCAGCTTGGGAGGGAGTGGGCAGCCCCAGCATTTT. Encoded protein: CASSLGGSGQPQHF.

In this sample, this clonotype turned up a few times. The chain uses TRBV12-3 or TRBV12-4 and TRBJ1-2; perhaps TRBD1 as D (6 bases). The length of the CDR3 is 13 residues. V lost 1 base, J lost 6 bases, and 9 bases lay in between. The CDR3 region has the DNA TGTGCCAGCAGTTTAGGAGGGGACAATGGCTACACCTTC. This gives the protein CASSLGGDNGYTF.

V is TRBV6-2 or TRBV6-3 and J is TRBJ2-7, with D perhaps TRBD2 (5 bases). The CDR3 is 15 amino acids. V shed 0 bases and J shed 6 bases, with 15 bases lying between them. CDR1 is MNHEY and CDR2 is SVGEGT in the germline V gene. CDR3 sequence (DNA): TGTGCCAGCAGTTACTCTAGCGAGGGAAGCGTCGAGCAGTACTTC. As protein: CASSYSSEGSVEQYF.

This clonotype was seen a handful of times. The rearrangement joins TRBV2 to TRBJ2-2; tentatively, D is TRBD1 (6 bases). V was clipped by 2 bases and J by 1 base, with 8 bases between them. Looked up from germline, CDR1 is SNHLY and CDR2 is FYNNEI. The CDR3 has 15 amino acids. The DNA of the CDR3 is TGTGCCAGCAGTGAACAGGGGCTGAACACCGGGGAGCTGTTTTTT. It encodes CASSEQGLNTGELFF.

This rearrangement joins TRBV7-8 to TRBJ2-1; 10 bases line up with TRBD2. This CDR3 has 16 residues. The V segment lost 6 bases and the J segment 10 bases; nucleotides outside the gene matches: 15. Germline lookup yields CDR1 SGHVS and CDR2 FQNEAQ. The CDR3 here is CASSFRAGGPASEQFF. The CDR3 DNA follows: TGTGCCAGCAGTTTCAGAGCGGGGGGGCCCGCCAGCGAGCAGTTCTTC.

This clonotype appeared a few times. The gene calls are TRBV20-1 and TRBJ2-1; D perhaps matches TRBD2 (6 bases). The CDR3 covers 15 residues. V dropped 0 bases and J dropped 9 bases, with 18 bases sitting between them. Germline V lookup: CDR1 DFQATT, CDR2 SNEGSKA (reference sequence). CDR3 loop: CSARDVPRRGVEQFF. DNA of the CDR3: TGCAGTGCTAGAGATGTTCCGAGGAGGGGCGTTGAGCAGTTCTTC.

This clonotype was counted ten times or more. The chain uses TRBV9 and TRBJ2-7; 7 nucleotides align to TRBD2. The CDR3 extends over 14 amino acids. The J segment lost 3 bases and the V segment lost 4 bases, leaving 7 bases of the junction unmatched. Germline V gene data show CDR1 as SGDLS and CDR2 as YYNGEE. The CDR3 DNA is TGTGCCAGCAGCTTCGGGGGGAGCGACTACGAGCAGTACTTC. It yields the protein CASSFGGSDYEQYF.

The genes are TRBV6-6 and TRBJ2-7, with D perhaps matching TRBD1 (5 bases). V dropped 1 base and J dropped 5 bases, with 12 bases sitting between them. Germline loops: CDR1 MNHNY, CDR2 SVGAGI (reference sequence). The length of the CDR3 is 14 residues. The CDR3 coding sequence is TGTGCCAGCAGTTACTGGCTGGGGCCCAACGAGCAGTACTTC. Residues: CASSYWLGPNEQYF.

This clonotype was observed once. This chain links TRBV5-4 with TRBJ1-2, with D perhaps matching TRBD1 (5 bases). Germline loops: CDR1 SGHNT, CDR2 YYREEE (reference sequence). With 4 bases removed from V and 5 bases from J, the gap between germline ends came to 15 bases. The CDR3 length is 14 residues. In DNA form, the CDR3 reads TGTGCCAGCAGCCTGGGACGGTTTATGTATGGCTACACCTTC. Encoded protein: CASSLGRFMYGYTF.

This clonotype was seen a handful of times. This chain connects TRBV9 to TRBJ2-1, with D uncertain. The CDR3 length is 13 residues. Per the germline V gene, CDR1 is SGDLS and CDR2 is YYNGEE. Trimming stripped 0 bases from V and 9 bases from J, with 10 bases between. The chain's CDR3 is CASSVEAQTEQFF. CDR3 DNA: TGTGCCAGCAGCGTAGAGGCCCAGACTGAGCAGTTCTTC.